The 10 T cell receptor beta chains in this list originate from one sample, sequenced in a study of shared T cell receptors in the human thymus. The table came from immunoSEQ multiplex PCR; TCRdb's copy has only in-frame clones and leaves some out. Among hundreds of thousands of clones listed, over 75% were seen once. These data were likewise used in another study, on human thymus T cells.

Specimen: thymocytes. Receptors were obtained from a boy in the first two years of life with a congenital heart defect.

The chain links TRBV7-3 to TRBJ1-2, with 10 nucleotides matching TRBD1. The CDR3 extends over 18 amino acids. The V gene's germline CDR1 is SGHTA and CDR2 FQGTGA. Unmatched junction bases numbered 15, after V lost 3 bases and J lost 5 bases. Here the CDR3 reads CASSFLDPRDRGPYGYTF. The CDR3, as DNA: TGTGCCAGCAGCTTTCTAGACCCCCGGGACAGGGGTCCGTATGGCTACACCTTC.

V is TRBV28 and J is TRBJ1-2, with TRBD1 as a possible D gene (6 bases). CDR1 is MDHEN, CDR2 SYDVKM, per germline. V lost 2 bases and J lost 4, with 17 bases in between. CDR3 length equals 16 residues. CDR3 loop: CASSLIPSRQAYGYTF. The CDR3 nucleotides are TGTGCCAGCAGTTTAATTCCCTCTCGACAGGCCTATGGCTACACCTTC.

Note on this clone: Other DNA variants within this sample encode the same CDR3. The chain couples TRBV14 to TRBJ2-1; the D is unclear. Trimming removed 0 bases at V and 9 bases at J, with 3 bases between. CDR1 and CDR2 from the germline V gene are SGHDN and FVKESK. The length of the CDR3 is 11 residues. Written as DNA, the CDR3 is TGTGCCAGCAGCCAAGATCGTGAGCAGTTCTTC. Amino acid sequence: CASSQDREQFF.

This rearrangement joins TRBV2 to TRBJ2-7, with 11 positions matching TRBD1. CDR3 length equals 13 residues. Germline V CDR1 and CDR2: SNHLY, FYNNEI. Trimming removed 6 bases from V and 5 bases from J; junction bases left unmatched: 3. CDR3 DNA sequence: TGTGCCAGCAGGCGGGACAGGGGGAACGAGCAGTACTTC. Protein: CASRRDRGNEQYF.

The chain links TRBV5-4 to TRBJ1-3; the match to TRBD1 covers 9 bases. Looked up from germline, CDR1 is SGHNT and CDR2 is YYREEE (reference sequence). The CDR3 contains 17 residues. The V and J ends lost 2 bases and 0 bases, in that order; junction bases with no gene match: 6. CDR3 protein: CASSFGQGKSSGNTIYF. The CDR3 nucleotides are TGTGCCAGCAGCTTTGGACAGGGGAAGAGCTCTGGAAACACCATATATTTT.

This chain joins TRBV6-6 and TRBJ1-2, with unresolved D. Germline CDR1 and CDR2: MNHNY and SVGAGI (reference sequence). Between the trimmed V and J ends, which lost 6 bases and 8 bases, there was a span of 13 bases. The CDR3 has 12 amino acids. CDR3 residues: CASSLGRVGYTF. As DNA, the CDR3 is TGTGCCAGCAGCCTAGGAAGAGTAGGCTACACCTTC.

The rearrangement links TRBV27 to TRBJ1-1; no clear D. The CDR3 runs 12 residues. The germline V gene encodes CDR1 MNHEY and CDR2 SMNVEV (reference sequence). Trimming removed 6 bases from V and 4 bases from J, with 9 bases in between. The CDR3 protein is CASRGGSTEAFF. The CDR3 DNA sequence: TGTGCCAGCAGGGGAGGGAGCACTGAAGCTTTCTTT.

J is TRBJ1-5 and V is TRBV6-1; tentatively, D is TRBD1 (5 bases). V shed 11 bases and J shed 0 bases, with 11 bases lying between them. The CDR3 is made up of 13 amino acids. Looked up from germline, CDR1 is MNHNS and CDR2 is SASEGT. CDR3 in DNA: TGTGCCTCTAGTCAGGGTAGCAATCAGCCCCAGCATTTT. This encodes CASSQGSNQPQHF.

The V gene is TRBV6-6, the J gene TRBJ2-3; D gene uncertain. In germline, CDR1 is MNHNY, CDR2 SVGAGI (reference sequence). The CDR3 is 15 residues long. V dropped 9 bases and J dropped 3 bases, with 19 bases sitting between them. This CDR3 reads CASHKVGATTDTQYF. The CDR3 DNA sequence: TGTGCCAGTCATAAAGTAGGAGCCACTACAGATACGCAGTATTTT.

V usage is TRBV14 and J usage is TRBJ2-3; 10 bases agree with TRBD2. V was pared by 3 bases and J by 1 base, with 1 base of the junction left unmatched. CDR3 length: 15 amino acids. Germline-derived CDR1 and CDR2 are SGHDN and FVKESK. The CDR3 DNA reads TGTGCCAGCAGCCAGGGGACTAGCGGCACAGATACGCAGTATTTT. It translates to CASSQGTSGTDTQYF.